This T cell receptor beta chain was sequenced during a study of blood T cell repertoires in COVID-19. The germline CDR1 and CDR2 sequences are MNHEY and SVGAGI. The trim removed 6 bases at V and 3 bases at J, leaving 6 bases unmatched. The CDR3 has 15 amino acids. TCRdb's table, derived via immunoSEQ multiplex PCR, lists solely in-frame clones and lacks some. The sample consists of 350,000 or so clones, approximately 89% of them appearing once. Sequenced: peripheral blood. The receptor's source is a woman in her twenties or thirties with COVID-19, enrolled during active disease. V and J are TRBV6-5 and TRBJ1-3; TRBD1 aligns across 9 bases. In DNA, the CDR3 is TGTGCCAGCAGCAACAGGGGGCGGCGTGGAAACACCATATATTTT. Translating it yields CASSNRGRRGNTIYF.